This T cell receptor beta chain was retrieved from a study of identical twins. Findings and caveats of the study: In drawing conclusions, the study used cross-sectional statistical analysis and did not follow the same donors.

With template switching, a universal primer site was added, and the cDNA carried unique molecular identifiers. MiXCR was run by TCRdb on the 5' RACE reads, yielding one entry per CDR3 protein. The data contain 650,000 to 750,000 distinct CDR3 sequences, 21% of them singletons. Trimming cost V 3 bases and J 5 bases, with 13 bases left between them. This CDR3 region has 15 residues. Germline V gives CDR1 KGHDR, CDR2 SFDVKD. In regard to this clonotype: What it binds is not known.

Separately, the same data were catalogued under a study of T cells expressing NK-cell markers.

The rearrangement joins TRBV24-1 to TRBJ2-1; D remains unclear. The TCR was taken from a woman under 30 in good health. Source material: PBMCs. CDR3 sequence: CATSDSRTANNEQFF. The CDR3 DNA reads TGTGCCACCAGTGATAGTCGGACCGCCAACAATGAGCAGTTCTTC.